This T cell receptor beta chain was sequenced for a study of blood T cell repertoires in COVID-19 (dated by TCRdb to the early 2020s). As for the study more broadly: Samples covering the acute and convalescent phases of COVID-19 were provided by collaborators in the United States, Italy and Spain. The repertoires were released in a freely available public database meant as a resource for research on the immune response to SARS-CoV-2. Where available, HLA class I and class II types were obtained from metadata supplied by the sample provider rather than from assay-based typing. Samples came from the ongoing ImmuneRACE study (first 160 participants) plus 1,254 subjects from 6 global collaborators. Sample metadata almost always included a de-identified subject ID, COVID-19 status, age in years and sex. The dataset comprised deeply sampled blood TCRbeta repertoires from subjects exposed to, actively infected with, or recovered from COVID-19. The prospective study material was composed of cDNA or gDNA derived from T cells, B-cell-depleted T cells, or PBMCs.

Whole blood was collected in K2EDTA tubes by collaborating institutions according to the institutions' own protocols. For TCRbeta analysis, collaborators shipped samples in one of three forms: frozen whole blood, isolated PBMCs, or DNA extracted from either of those sample types. TCRbeta CDR3 regions were amplified from genomic DNA by means of the immunoSEQ Assay, a bias-controlled multiplex PCR. Under the source paper's analysis protocol: Nucleated cell counts per sample were estimated from amplification of reference gene primers within the assay. To quantify the absolute abundance of each unique TCRbeta CDR3 rearrangement, sequence reads were collapsed and filtered. For each sample, productive Simpson clonality was calculated as the square root of Simpson's diversity index over productive rearrangements. Imported from immuneACCESS, the table was reduced by TCRdb to in-frame sequences with V and J called. These copies leave out some clones; in studies compared against another copy, an unresolved V gene accounts for under half, and the cause of the remainder is not known. Clonal size and the V and J genes are those of that table, whereas D and trimming came from the DNA. The sample table shows 70,000 to 80,000 clones, and around nine tenths are seen once. The top ten clones comprise around 14% of the sample.

Compared with germline, V lacks 5 bases and J lacks 3 bases; bases without a gene match: 9. The CDR1 and CDR2 encoded by the germline V gene (reference sequence) are LNHNV and YYDKDF. The CDR3 starts with the cysteine, ends with the phenylalanine, and has 16 residues. Only the CDR3 DNA is retained, 48 bases long and in frame from the first base. Turning to this clone: What antigen it recognizes has not been identified. Per-base quality was not reported, and no clone a single base away is much larger than it.

What the research found in general, with its limitations: How much clinical and demographic metadata was included differed by source and by participant, and the metadata was provided uncurated.

The source material was peripheral blood. The clonotype comes from a woman aged 60-75 years with acute or convalescent COVID-19. The sequence links TRBV15 to TRBJ2-1, with TRBD2 identical over 8 junction bases. CDR3 sequence: CATSEGRGVGYNEQFF. The DNA is TGTGCCACCAGCGAGGGGCGGGGGGTCGGCTACAATGAGCAGTTCTTC.